The clone carrying this T cell receptor (beta chain) was counted only a few times. This entry comes from a study of blood T cell repertoires in COVID-19. Study members were between 18 and 89 years old and lived in over 20 US regions. A PCR-confirmed or clinician-diagnosed COVID-19 case had contacted exposed participants within 2 weeks of entry. Generated by immunoSEQ multiplex PCR, the TCRdb table keeps only in-frame clones and is missing some. The sample lists roughly 260,000 clones; about four fifths were seen once. Sequencing input: PBMCs or T cells enriched from blood (not recorded which). The sequence came from a woman between 35 and 50 years old who had been exposed to COVID-19.

In nucleotides, the CDR3 is TGTGCCAGCAGCCGGGCGGGGGCGCGAGATGAAAAACTGTTTTTT. As protein: CASSRAGARDEKLFF. This rearrangement joins TRBV5-4 to TRBJ1-4, with D possibly matching TRBD1 (6 bases). Germline CDR1 is SGHNT and CDR2 is YYREEE (reference sequence). This CDR3 contains 15 residues. V lost 4 bases to trimming and J lost 6 bases, with 16 bases between them. Drawing the rest from reference TRBV5-4 and TRBJ1-4, the complete variable domain is ETGVTQSPTHLIKTRGQQVTLRCSSQSGHNTVSWYQQALGQGPQFIFQYYREEENGRGNFPPRFSGLQFPNYSSELNVNALELDDSALYLCASSRAGARDEKLFFGSGTQLSVL.